Below, one TCR beta chain is given with its context. These data belong to a study of blood T cells in healthy people across ages. It was with a sample-barcoded 5' primer and a J-beta primer mix that a second PCR of roughly 7 to 12 cycles was run. A single record per CDR3 protein comes from TCRdb applying MiXCR to the 5' RACE reads. Among 700,000 to 800,000 distinct CDR3 sequences, roughly two fifths were seen once, and the ten largest hold under 25%. CDR3 size: 12 residues. The V end lost 3 bases, the J end lost 3 bases, and 5 bases lay between the germline ends. Per germline, CDR1 SNHLY and CDR2 FYNNEI.

Input material: blood. The TCR comes from a woman in her sixties in good health. This chain uses TRBV2 with TRBJ2-5; the D is unclear. CDR3 amino acids: CASSDQEETQYF. The CDR3, as DNA: TGTGCCAGCAGTGACCAAGAAGAGACCCAGTACTTC.